These 18 T cell receptor beta chains originate from one sample sequenced in a study of blood T cells in healthy people across ages. Through a sample-barcoded 5' primer and a J-beta primer mix, a second PCR was run for about 6 to 12 cycles. MiXCR, run by TCRdb on the 5' RACE reads, gives a single entry per CDR3 protein. Seen here are around 500,000 distinct CDR3 sequences, approximately 26% observed once, and the top ten hold over 3.5%. The sample also formed part of further work on T cells of mothers and their children.

Sequencing was carried out using blood. The receptors derive from a boy aged 2 to 9 in good health.

The V call is TRBV10-3, the J call TRBJ2-5; 9 bases match TRBD1. The J call is doubtful: the DNA matches TRBJ2-7 better. The CDR3 length is 20 residues. Looked up from germline, CDR1 is ENHRY and CDR2 is SYGVKD. For the CDR3, the DNA is TGTGCCATCAGTGAGTGGCCCTCGATGACACCGGGACAGGGCTTCTACGAGCAGTACTTC. It specifies CAISEWPSMTPGQGFYEQYF.

With respect to this clonotype: The junction departs from germline at one end; a sequencing error may be responsible. The J gene is TRBJ1-2, the V gene TRBV24-1; D unresolved. This CDR3 spans 10 amino acids. Germline assignment: CDR1 KGHDR and CDR2 SFDVKD. The CDR3 DNA reads as TGTGCCACCAGTAACCATGGCTACACCTTC. Its protein is CATSNHGYTF.

V usage is TRBV5-1 and J usage is TRBJ1-2, with TRBD1 matching 11 bases. CDR1 is SGHRS, CDR2 YFSETQ, per germline. Unmatched junction bases numbered 6, after V lost 7 bases and J lost 4 bases. The CDR3 is 14 residues long. For the CDR3, the DNA is TGCGCCAGCTCCGGACAGGGGGCGGCCTATGGCTACACCTTC. Amino acid sequence: CASSGQGAAYGYTF. The variable domain in full, with the rest retrieved from reference TRBV5-1 and TRBJ1-2, is KAGVTQTPRYLIKTRGQQVTLSCSPISGHRSVSWYQQTPGQGLQFLFEYFSETQRNKGNFPGRFSGRQFSNSRSEMNVSTLELGDSALYLCASSGQGAAYGYTFGSGTRLTVV.

This clonotype was found a few times. The J gene is TRBJ2-5, the V gene TRBV9, with D perhaps matching TRBD1 (5 bases). The V gene's germline CDR1 is SGDLS and CDR2 YYNGEE. The CDR3 is made up of 16 amino acids. V gave up 0 bases and J gave up 1 base, with 13 bases separating them. This CDR3 is CASSVASSGLQETQYF. DNA for the CDR3: TGTGCCAGCAGCGTAGCCAGTTCAGGGCTCCAAGAGACCCAGTACTTC.

This clonotype was observed a few times. The V call is TRBV5-6, the J call TRBJ2-7; 9 bases are a match to TRBD2. J lost 2 bases, V lost 5 bases, and 5 bases had no gene match. CDR3 size: 14 residues. Germline CDR1 reads SGHDT; CDR2 reads YYEEEE. The CDR3 DNA reads TGTGCCAGCAGTACCGGGACTAGCCCCTACGAGCAGTACTTC. Translation: CASSTGTSPYEQYF.

This clonotype was seen more than once but under ten times. V is TRBV3-1 and J is TRBJ2-5, with no clear D. Germline V lookup: CDR1 LGHDT, CDR2 YNNKEL (reference sequence). V was clipped by 4 bases and J by 5 bases, with 11 bases between them. There are 13 residues in the CDR3. For the CDR3, the DNA is TGTGCCAGCAGCCCTCCTCTTTTGGAGACCCAGTACTTC. Its protein product is CASSPPLLETQYF.

The chain couples TRBV4-1 to TRBJ2-1; D gene unclear. Germline V gene lookup returns CDR1 MGHRA and CDR2 YSYEKL. The CDR3 consists of 15 residues. V shed 5 bases and J shed 2 bases, with 13 bases lying between them. CDR3 in DNA: TGCGCCAGCAGCAATGAGCTTACCGCCTACAATGAGCAGTTCTTC. Its protein is CASSNELTAYNEQFF.

This clonotype was found a few times. This chain uses TRBV7-9 with TRBJ2-5, with TRBD1 matching 9 bases. The J call may be faulty, since TRBJ2-1 better matches the DNA end. The CDR3 consists of 15 residues. Germline V gene lookup returns CDR1 SEHNR and CDR2 FQNEAQ (reference sequence). CDR3 loop: CASKGGQGIWNEQFF. The CDR3 coding sequence is TGTGCCAGCAAGGGGGGACAGGGAATATGGAATGAGCAGTTCTTC.

This clonotype was seen many times. This chain links TRBV4-1 with TRBJ2-5; D gene uncertain. The CDR3 runs 14 residues. The germline V and J ends were trimmed by 0 bases and 7 bases, with 12 bases remaining between them. CDR1 MGHRA and CDR2 YSYEKL come from the germline V gene. This CDR3 reads CASSQEKGVGTQYF. The CDR3, as DNA: TGCGCCAGCAGCCAAGAGAAAGGCGTGGGGACCCAGTACTTC.

The chain is built from TRBV10-3 and TRBJ1-5, with 7 positions matching TRBD1. The V segment lost 6 bases and the J segment 4 bases; nucleotides outside the gene matches: 15. The CDR3 is 17 residues long. Germline CDR1 is ENHRY and CDR2 is SYGVKD. Here the CDR3 reads CAISGGRQGDRNQPQHF. The CDR3 DNA sequence: TGTGCCATCAGCGGGGGGCGACAGGGTGACAGGAATCAGCCCCAGCATTTT.

In this sample, this clonotype turned up a few times. This rearrangement joins TRBV2 to TRBJ2-7; D remains unclear. Germline V gives CDR1 SNHLY, CDR2 FYNNEI. V shed 7 bases and J shed 2 bases, with 15 bases lying between them. This CDR3 has 14 amino acids. CDR3 region: CASNLEKGPYEQYF. The CDR3, as DNA: TGTGCCAGCAACCTAGAGAAGGGCCCCTACGAGCAGTACTTC.

This clonotype turned up a few times. The chain is built from TRBV10-3 and TRBJ1-2; 7 bases agree with TRBD1. Germline V gene lookup returns CDR1 ENHRY and CDR2 SYGVKD. The trim removed 2 bases at V and 6 bases at J, leaving 6 bases unmatched. This CDR3 contains 14 residues. The CDR3 sequence is CAISERLRGDGYTF. Here the CDR3 DNA reads TGTGCCATCAGTGAGCGACTCAGGGGGGATGGCTACACCTTC.

The rearrangement uses TRBV6-5 and TRBJ2-7, with 15 positions matching TRBD2. The CDR3 contains 16 residues. From germline, CDR1 is MNHEY and CDR2 SVGAGI. V shed 2 bases and J 3 bases; nucleotides not matched to a gene: 2. CDR3 protein: CASSYTGLAGGYEQYF. As DNA, the CDR3 is TGTGCCAGCAGTTACACGGGACTAGCGGGAGGCTACGAGCAGTACTTC.

Many counts were recorded for this clonotype. The rearrangement uses TRBV7-9 and TRBJ2-2, with D tentatively TRBD1 (7 bases). V lost 2 bases to trimming and J lost 4 bases, with 11 bases between them. Germline V lookup: CDR1 SEHNR, CDR2 FQNEAQ (reference sequence). The CDR3 contains 15 residues. CDR3 sequence reads: CASSLSGGRTGELFF. CDR3 nucleotide sequence: TGTGCCAGCAGCTTATCAGGGGGGCGCACCGGGGAGCTGTTTTTT.

This chain connects TRBV2 to TRBJ2-5; TRBD2 aligns across 8 bases. Judging by the DNA end, TRBJ2-7 fits better; the J call may be wrong. CDR1 is SNHLY, CDR2 FYNNEI, per germline. The CDR3 is made up of 17 amino acids. CDR3 DNA: TGTGCCAGCAGTGCCGACAAGGGCAGCGGGAGTGCCTACGAGCAGTACTTC. Its protein is CASSADKGSGSAYEQYF.

The chain joins TRBV30 to TRBJ2-5; D may be TRBD1 (5 bases). The better agreement between TRBJ2-7 and the DNA end casts doubt on the J call. CDR3 length equals 14 residues. The germline V gene encodes CDR1 GTSNPN and CDR2 SVGIG (reference sequence). The CDR3: CAWSKGSRAYEQYF. The CDR3 coding sequence is TGTGCCTGGAGTAAGGGGTCCAGAGCCTACGAGCAGTACTTC.

This clonotype has just a few counts. The chain carries TRBV7-2 and TRBJ2-6; D might be TRBD1 (6 bases). The CDR3 spans 17 residues. Germline CDR1 is SGHTA and CDR2 is FQGNSA. Trimming took 0 bases from V and 0 from J, leaving 9 bases between them. Written as DNA, the CDR3 is TGTGCCAGCAGCTTAGCGAGGGGGAGCTCTGGGGCCAACGTCCTGACTTTC. It codes for CASSLARGSSGANVLTF.

This chain joins TRBV20-1 and TRBJ2-3; D gene uncertain. Germline V gene data show CDR1 as DFQATT and CDR2 as SNEGSKA (reference sequence). The V gene lost 0 bases and the J gene lost 5 bases, with 6 bases spanning the gap. The CDR3 has 12 residues. CDR3 amino acids: CSARDRGDTQYF. In nucleotides, the CDR3 is TGCAGTGCTAGAGACAGAGGAGATACGCAGTATTTT.